The rows below give T cell receptor beta chains drawn from one sample of a study of T cell repertoires in cytomegalovirus infection. TCRdb processed the reads anew with MiXCR; each CDR3 protein has one entry. The table has under 200,000 distinct CDR3 sequences, approximately 9.7% seen once. The sequencing sample was made of PBMCs. These receptors were taken from a human donor in good health (CMV status not recorded). Some clones in this sample may be carry-over from other donors' samples. Both conserved end residues are part of each CDR3. The D gene is left open where the match is weak. Clone size is stated in some rows and not others, as once, few, many or a class when expanded.

D gene	J gene	clone size	V gene	CDR3 protein	CDR3 DNA
TRBD2	TRBJ2-5	few	TRBV30	CAWSRLAEETQYF	TGTGCCTGGAGTCGACTAGCGGAAGAGACCCAGTACTTC
TRBD2	TRBJ2-2	many	TRBV7-2	CASSQRGLAGGSGELFF	TGTGCCAGCAGCCAACGGGGACTAGCGGGGGGCTCCGGGGAGCTGTTTTTT
.	TRBJ1-5	many	TRBV7-3	CASSLPEEGGKPRSSNQPQHF	TGTGCCAGCAGCTTACCTGAAGAGGGGGGCAAGCCGAGGAGTAGCAATCAGCCCCAGCATTTT
.	TRBJ2-5	few	TRBV28	CASSLGDTQETQYF	TGTGCCAGCAGTTTAGGGGACACACAAGAGACCCAGTACTTC
.	TRBJ1-2	.	TRBV2	CASRERDLVVGYTF	TGTGCCAGCAGGGAGAGGGACCTCGTGGTTGGCTACACCTTC
TRBD2	TRBJ2-2	many	TRBV28	CASTQAGVNTGELFF	TGTGCCAGCACCCAAGCGGGAGTCAACACCGGGGAGCTGTTTTTT
.	TRBJ2-1	many	TRBV24-1	CATSDLGGGYNEQFF	TGTGCCACCAGTGATTTGGGGGGTGGCTACAATGAGCAGTTCTTC
.	TRBJ1-2	many	TRBV29-1	CSVDDGYTF	TGCAGCGTTGACGATGGCTACACCTTC
TRBD1	TRBJ1-2	.	TRBV20-1	CSARDAGTGENYGYTF	TGCAGTGCTAGAGACGCGGGGACAGGAGAAAACTATGGCTACACCTTC
.	TRBJ1-5	.	TRBV12-3/TRBV12-4	CASSLRGFSDQPQHF	TGTGCCAGCAGTTTAAGAGGGTTCTCCGATCAGCCCCAGCATTTT
TRBD2	TRBJ2-4	many	TRBV7-2	CASSLAPLAGVVKNIQYF	TGTGCCAGCAGCTTAGCGCCTCTAGCGGGAGTAGTGAAAAACATTCAGTACTTC
TRBD2	TRBJ2-7	many	TRBV6-2/TRBV6-3	CASSRRLAGDSYEQYF	TGTGCCAGCAGCCGAAGACTAGCGGGGGACTCCTACGAGCAGTACTTC
TRBD1	TRBJ1-4	few	TRBV5-8	CASSLPGQGTEKLFF	TGTGCCAGCAGCTTACCCGGACAGGGGACCGAAAAACTGTTTTTT
TRBD1	TRBJ1-1	few	TRBV29-1	CSFSRGRDTEAFF	TGCAGCTTTTCCAGGGGGCGCGACACTGAAGCTTTCTTT
.	TRBJ1-2	many	TRBV7-2	CASSLEGTNYGYTF	TGTGCCAGCAGCTTGGAGGGAACTAACTATGGCTACACCTTC
.	TRBJ2-2	many	TRBV7-2	CASSPQNSWSTGELFF	TGTGCCAGCAGCCCCCAGAACTCCTGGAGCACCGGGGAGCTGTTTTTT
TRBD1	TRBJ2-7	many	TRBV6-2/TRBV6-3	CASSYRDSRYEQYF	TGTGCCAGCAGTTACCGGGACAGTAGGTACGAGCAGTACTTC
TRBD2	TRBJ2-7	.	TRBV20-1	CSAFSSGGPSYEQYF	TGCAGTGCTTTTAGTTCGGGAGGCCCCTCCTACGAGCAGTACTTC
.	TRBJ2-1	few	TRBV7-2	CASSLDLSEQFF	TGTGCCAGCAGCTTAGATTTGAGTGAGCAGTTCTTC
.	TRBJ2-1	few	TRBV6-2/TRBV6-3	CASSYSFVNEQFF	TGTGCCAGCAGTTACTCGTTCGTCAATGAGCAGTTCTTC
TRBD2	TRBJ2-1	many	TRBV19	CASSRRTSGNEQFF	TGTGCCAGTAGTCGGCGGACTAGCGGCAATGAGCAGTTCTTC
.	TRBJ2-2	few	TRBV5-1	CASSAAGQSNTGELFF	TGCGCCAGCAGCGCAGCGGGACAGTCGAACACCGGGGAGCTGTTTTTT
.	TRBJ1-1	many	TRBV28	CASSSLGEMNTEAFF	TGTGCCAGCAGTTCTCTGGGGGAGATGAACACTGAAGCTTTCTTT